The 32 T cell receptor beta chains reported below all come from one sample, sequenced in a study of a mutant IDH1 vaccine in newly diagnosed glioma. No antigens are known for them. The repertoire was sequenced with immunoSEQ multiplex PCR; TCRdb's copy has only in-frame clones and lacks some. The sample shows around 52,000 clones, less than 80% of them seen only once. Regarding time point: week 35, safety follow-up. Doses of 300 ug of mutant IDH1 20-mer peptide were given with topical imiquimod. The sample here was PBMCs, taken from a glioma patient whose treatment included an IDH1 peptide vaccine. The receptors were sampled from a man between 35 and 55 years old with glioma.

V usage is TRBV29-1 and J usage is TRBJ2-3; the D call may be TRBD1 or TRBD2 (6 bases each). The CDR3 length is 14 residues. Trimming took off 4 bases at V and 6 bases at J, with 17 bases between the two ends. CDR1 SQVTM and CDR2 ANQGSEA come from the germline V gene. This CDR3 reads CSVGQVPGRDTQYF. CDR3 DNA: TGCAGCGTTGGACAGGTTCCTGGGAGGGATACGCAGTATTTT.

The chain links TRBV7-9 to TRBJ1-6, with TRBD1 matching over 9 bases. The CDR3 has 16 amino acids. J lost 4 bases, V lost 4 bases, and 5 bases had no gene match. Per germline, CDR1 SEHNR and CDR2 FQNEAQ (reference sequence). Here the CDR3 reads CASSSGQGFYNSPLHF. The CDR3 nucleotides read TGTGCCAGCAGCTCCGGACAGGGGTTTTATAATTCACCCCTCCACTTT. The entire variable domain, with the rest obtained from reference TRBV7-9 and TRBJ1-6, is as follows: DTGVSQNPRHKITKRGQNVTFRCDPISEHNRLYWYRQTLGQGPEFLTYFQNEAQLEKSRLLSDRFSAERPKGSFSTLEIQRTEQGDSAMYLCASSSGQGFYNSPLHFGNGTRLTVT.

V and J are TRBV15 and TRBJ2-2; TRBD2 matches at 11 bases. The CDR3 extends over 17 amino acids. J was trimmed by 6 bases and V by 1 base; bases with no gene match: 7. From germline, CDR1 is LNHNV and CDR2 YYDKDF (reference sequence). CDR3 amino acids: CATSRARTSGLPGELFF. CDR3 DNA sequence: TGTGCCACCAGCAGAGCTCGGACTAGCGGGTTGCCCGGGGAGCTGTTTTTT.

The CDR3: CASSKGGVHEQYF. The CDR3 region has the DNA TGTGCCAGCTCCAAAGGGGGTGTCCACGAGCAGTACTTC. The chain links TRBV7-8 to TRBJ2-7; tentative D call: TRBD1 (6 bases). This CDR3 is 13 amino acids long. V shed 8 bases and J shed 5 bases, with 16 bases lying between them. Germline V CDR1 and CDR2: SGHVS, FQNEAQ.

V is TRBV2 and J is TRBJ2-5, with 9 bases lining up with TRBD2. Germline CDR1 SNHLY, CDR2 FYNNEI. The junction had 7 bases not matched to a gene; V was cut back by 4 bases and J by 4 bases. The CDR3 contains 15 residues. In nucleotides, the CDR3 is TGTGCCAGCAGTGGGCTAGCGCGGGAGGGAGAGACCCAGTACTTC. This codes for CASSGLAREGETQYF.

This clone has only one observation. The rearrangement joins TRBV6-1 to TRBJ1-5; maybe TRBD1 (6 bases). Between the trimmed V and J ends, which lost 4 bases and 7 bases, there was a span of 14 bases. The CDR3 totals 14 residues. Germline assignment: CDR1 MNHNS and CDR2 SASEGT. The CDR3 bases are TGTGCCAGCAGTGGTTCCGAAGGGGGGCAGCCCCAGCATTTT. It yields the protein CASSGSEGGQPQHF.

This clone has just a few counts. This chain connects TRBV9 to TRBJ2-3, with 9 bases matching TRBD2. The CDR3 spans 14 residues. J lost 0 bases, V lost 6 bases, and 2 bases had no gene match. The germline CDR1 and CDR2 sequences are SGDLS and YYNGEE. CDR3 DNA: TGTGCCAGCAATGCGGGAGGGAGCACAGATACGCAGTATTTT. Its protein is CASNAGGSTDTQYF.

V and J are TRBV13 and TRBJ2-2, with 12 nucleotides matching TRBD1. The germline gives CDR1 PRHDT, CDR2 FYEKMQ (reference sequence). The CDR3 extends over 17 amino acids. The J segment lost 4 bases and the V segment lost 2 bases, leaving 5 bases of the junction unmatched. Written as DNA, the CDR3 is TGTGCCAGCAGCTTAATGGGACAGGGGGCAAGCACCGGGGAGCTGTTTTTT. It translates to CASSLMGQGASTGELFF.

The chain carries TRBV6-1 and TRBJ1-1, with 7 bases identical to TRBD1. CDR1 is MNHNS, CDR2 SASEGT, per germline. V trimming: 6 bases; J trimming: 2 bases; junction bases outside the gene matches: 6. The CDR3 sequence is 14 residues long. The CDR3 coding sequence is TGTGCCAGCAGGAGACAGGGAATCAACACTGAAGCTTTCTTT. It is translated as CASRRQGINTEAFF.

The chain carries TRBV15 and TRBJ2-1, with 9 nucleotides matching TRBD1. Per the germline V gene, CDR1 is LNHNV and CDR2 is YYDKDF (reference sequence). The length of the CDR3 is 12 residues. After removal of 5 bases from V and 7 bases from J, the junction contained 0 bases not matched to a gene. As DNA, the CDR3 is TGTGCCACCAGCGGGACAGGGAATGAGCAGTTCTTC. Translation: CATSGTGNEQFF.

The chain uses TRBV15 and TRBJ1-1; D remains ambiguous. Trimming took off 5 bases at V and 3 bases at J, with 13 bases between the two ends. Germline-derived CDR1 and CDR2 are LNHNV and YYDKDF (reference sequence). The CDR3 extends over 14 amino acids. For the CDR3, the DNA is TGTGCCACCAGCTCCCGTCCTCGGGACACTGAAGCTTTCTTT. It specifies CATSSRPRDTEAFF.

This chain links TRBV19 with TRBJ2-5, with 10 positions matching TRBD2. Germline CDR1 reads LNHDA; CDR2 reads SQIVND (reference sequence). V was clipped by 5 bases and J by 7 bases; unmatched bases: 7. There are 14 residues in the CDR3. The CDR3 spells CASSATSGTWTQYF. The CDR3 DNA reads TGTGCCAGTAGTGCTACTAGCGGGACATGGACCCAGTACTTC. The complete variable domain, with remaining parts taken from reference TRBV19 and TRBJ2-5, reads DGGITQSPKYLFRKEGQNVTLSCEQNLNHDAMYWYRQDPGQGLRLIYYSQIVNDFQKGDIAEGYSVSREKKESFPLTVTSAQKNPTAFYLCASSATSGTWTQYFGPGTRLLVL.

This rearrangement joins TRBV29-1 to TRBJ1-1; D not certain. This CDR3 contains 13 residues. CDR1 and CDR2 (germline): SQVTM, ANQGSEA. V shed 7 bases and J shed 4 bases, with 16 bases lying between them. The CDR3 is CSADRRVTTEAFF. In DNA, the CDR3 is TGCAGCGCCGACCGGCGGGTTACCACTGAAGCTTTCTTT.

The V and J genes are TRBV4-1 and TRBJ2-5; possible D gene TRBD1, 6 bases. The end of the DNA fits TRBJ2-7 better, so the J call may be wrong. Germline-derived CDR1 and CDR2 are MGHRA and YSYEKL. The CDR3 has 15 amino acids. CDR3 bases: TGCGCCAGCAGCCAAGCTATGGGACACACCTACGAGCAGTACTTC. This codes for CASSQAMGHTYEQYF.

J is TRBJ1-1 and V is TRBV7-2; a weak D match, TRBD1 (5 bases). This CDR3 contains 13 residues. V shed 2 bases and J shed 1 base, with 5 bases lying between them. Germline CDR1 and CDR2: SGHTA and FQGNSA. The CDR3 loop reads CASSLRGNTEAFF. In DNA, the CDR3 is TGTGCCAGCAGCTTAAGGGGGAACACTGAAGCTTTCTTT.

The rearrangement links TRBV28 to TRBJ1-5; D not resolved. The CDR3 has 14 residues. The germline V gene encodes CDR1 MDHEN and CDR2 SYDVKM. Trimming left V 6 bases short and J 4 bases short, with 13 bases between. In nucleotides, the CDR3 is TGTGCCAGCAGCCCGGATAACCGGAATCAGCCCCAGCATTTT. Translated: CASSPDNRNQPQHF. Based on the CDR3 plus reference TRBV28 and TRBJ1-5, the full variable domain is DVKVTQSSRYLVKRTGEKVFLECVQDMDHENMFWYRQDPGLGLRLIYFSYDVKMKEKGDIPEGYSVSREKKERFSLILESASTNQTSMYLCASSPDNRNQPQHFGDGTRLSIL.

Note on this clone: An end of the junction does not agree with germline; a read error may underlie this. The CDR3 DNA is TGCAGCGTGGAAGGGGACAGCTCCTACAATGAGCAGTTCTTC. Protein: CSVEGDSSYNEQFF. The V gene is TRBV29-1, the J gene TRBJ2-1; TRBD1 matches at 7 bases. Germline CDR1 SQVTM, CDR2 ANQGSEA. This CDR3 has 14 residues.

The V call is TRBV7-2, the J call TRBJ2-5, with D unclear. V was clipped by 5 bases and J by 5 bases, with 15 bases between them. The CDR3 is 14 amino acids. Germline values: CDR1 SGHTA, CDR2 FQGNSA. The CDR3 region has the DNA TGTGCCAGCAGCCCTCAATGGGTGGGGGAGACCCAGTACTTC. It translates to CASSPQWVGETQYF.

The chain has TRBV28 and TRBJ1-2, with 9 bases lining up with TRBD1. Germline lookup yields CDR1 MDHEN and CDR2 SYDVKM. This CDR3 spans 13 amino acids. Trimming removed 10 bases from V and 5 bases from J; junction bases left unmatched: 8. CDR3 amino acids: CAISTGGWYGYTF. Here the CDR3 DNA reads TGTGCCATCTCGACAGGGGGTTGGTATGGCTACACCTTC.

This clone was counted between two and nine times. CDR3 nucleotides: TGTGCCAGCAGCTTAGGGACAGGGGATATAGACGAGCAGTACTTC. Translation: CASSLGTGDIDEQYF. V is TRBV7-6 and J is TRBJ2-7; 9 nucleotides agree with TRBD1. Germline V CDR1 and CDR2: SGHVS, FNYEAQ. V lost 1 base, J lost 5 bases, and 6 bases stayed unmatched. This CDR3 has 15 amino acids.

This clone was seen a few times. This chain uses TRBV4-1 with TRBJ1-2; maybe TRBD1 (6 bases). The CDR3 is 15 residues long. CDR1 and CDR2 (germline): MGHRA, YSYEKL. Trimming stripped 2 bases from V and 4 bases from J, with 14 bases between. The chain's CDR3 is CASSQSGASAYGYTF. The CDR3 DNA follows: TGCGCCAGCAGCCAATCGGGGGCGTCGGCCTATGGCTACACCTTC.

This chain uses TRBV4-3 with TRBJ2-1; 8 bases are shared with TRBD2. Trimming cost V 0 bases and J 5 bases; bases outside gene matches: 3. CDR3 length equals 15 residues. Germline V CDR1 and CDR2: LGHNA, YSLEER. Written as DNA, the CDR3 is TGCGCCAGCAGCCAAGAGGGGACTAGAAACAATGAGCAGTTCTTC. Its translation: CASSQEGTRNNEQFF.

DNA of the CDR3: TGTGCCAGCACCCCGCGGCAGGGGTACGAGCAGTACTTC. It specifies CASTPRQGYEQYF. The chain combines TRBV27 with TRBJ2-7; D is possibly TRBD1 (6 bases). The CDR3 covers 13 residues. The germline gives CDR1 MNHEY, CDR2 SMNVEV (reference sequence). V shed 7 bases and J shed 4 bases, with 14 bases lying between them.

The J gene is TRBJ2-3, the V gene TRBV7-9; 9 positions agree with TRBD1. CDR3 size: 15 residues. Germline loops: CDR1 SEHNR, CDR2 FQNEAQ (reference sequence). V was pared by 5 bases and J by 3 bases, with 6 bases of the junction left unmatched. CDR3 coding DNA: TGTGCCAGCAGCCCCGGGACAGGGCTGACAGATACGCAGTATTTT. Translation gives CASSPGTGLTDTQYF.

The chain uses TRBV10-1 and TRBJ1-5; 8 nucleotides match TRBD1. The CDR3 sequence is 15 residues long. Germline V lookup: CDR1 WNHNN, CDR2 SYGVQD (reference sequence). The V gene end was trimmed by 6 bases and the J gene end by 2 bases; junction bases not matched to a gene: 6. CDR3 coding DNA: TGCGCCAGCAGCCCCGGACAGGGAGGCAATCAGCCCCAGCATTTT. Protein product: CASSPGQGGNQPQHF.

Here the CDR3 reads CSVEADRVTNTEAFF. The CDR3, as DNA: TGCAGCGTTGAAGCGGACAGGGTAACGAACACTGAAGCTTTCTTT. This chain connects TRBV29-1 to TRBJ1-1; 8 bases align to TRBD1. Germline CDR1 SQVTM, CDR2 ANQGSEA. The CDR3 contains 15 residues. Trimming took 1 base from V and 1 from J; bases not matched to a gene: 5.

The chain has TRBV5-1 and TRBJ2-1; D is perhaps TRBD1 or TRBD2 (6 bases each). CDR1 and CDR2 (germline): SGHRS, YFSETQ. V was cut by 0 bases and J by 2 bases, with 12 bases left in between. The CDR3 has 16 residues. CDR3 sequence reads: CASSLVLGGTYNEQFF. CDR3 nucleotide sequence: TGCGCCAGCAGCTTGGTCCTGGGGGGCACCTACAATGAGCAGTTCTTC.

V is TRBV7-9 and J is TRBJ2-7; D not certain. CDR3 length: 12 residues. Trimming removed 1 base at V and 3 bases at J, with 4 bases between. Germline V gives CDR1 SEHNR, CDR2 FQNEAQ (reference sequence). In nucleotides, the CDR3 is TGTGCCAGCAGCTTAGTGGGCTACGAGCAGTACTTC. Protein sequence: CASSLVGYEQYF.

The table lists this clone with a count of one. The CDR3 nucleotides are TGCGCCAGCAGCTTACAAGGCTACGAGCAGTACTTC. It is translated as CASSLQGYEQYF. This chain connects TRBV5-1 to TRBJ2-7; unclear D gene. V gave up 2 bases and J gave up 3 bases, with 6 bases separating them. CDR3 length: 12 residues. CDR1 is SGHRS and CDR2 is YFSETQ in the germline V gene.

V and J are TRBV5-4 and TRBJ2-2; possible D gene TRBD2, 6 bases. V was clipped by 6 bases and J by 5 bases, with 20 bases between them. The CDR3 consists of 16 residues. CDR1 is SGHNT, CDR2 YYREEE, per germline (reference sequence). As DNA, the CDR3 is TGTGCCAGCACCCAAACGCGGGGCCAGGGAACCGGGGAGCTGTTTTTT. It is translated as CASTQTRGQGTGELFF.

The chain combines TRBV14 with TRBJ2-7; D is possibly TRBD1 or TRBD2 (6 bases each). Trimming shortened V by 4 bases and J by 4 bases, and 11 bases separated the two germline ends. Germline values: CDR1 SGHDN, CDR2 FVKESK. The CDR3 contains 13 residues. The CDR3 bases are TGTGCCAGCAGCCGGGGGGCCAAATACGAGCAGTACTTC. Protein product: CASSRGAKYEQYF.

This chain links TRBV6-5 with TRBJ2-3; D is possibly TRBD1 (6 bases). Trimming stripped 6 bases from V and 6 bases from J, with 7 bases between. The CDR3 is made up of 11 amino acids. CDR1 and CDR2 from the germline V gene are MNHEY and SVGAGI. CDR3: CASSQGDTQYF. CDR3 sequence (DNA): TGTGCCAGCAGCCAGGGGGATACGCAGTATTTT.